The clone carrying this T cell receptor beta chain was seen at least ten times. From genomic DNA, two-round multiplex PCR was used to amplify TCR beta CDR3. The first PCR round targeted every TRBV and TRBJ gene with specific primers. TCRdb itself ran the multiplex PCR reads through MiXCR, one entry per CDR3 protein. In the table there are about 35,000 distinct CDR3 sequences, roughly a third of which are singletons. This sample was taken from a study of prognosis after radiotherapy for stage I lung cancer. Sample: PBMCs, taken before or after stereotactic body radiation therapy (not recorded which). The TCR sequence derives from a donor aged 50 or older with non-small cell lung cancer.

The CDR3 sequence is CASRKGTAAGGYTF. The CDR3 DNA sequence: TGTGCCAGCAGGAAAGGGACAGCGGCAGGTGGCTACACCTTC. The rearrangement links TRBV28 to TRBJ1-2; 7 bases are shared with TRBD1. Losses at the gene ends were 6 bases for V and 7 bases for J; bases not matched to a gene: 11. The germline V gene has CDR1 MDHEN and CDR2 SYDVKM. This CDR3 comprises 14 residues.